The rows below give T cell receptor beta chains drawn from one sample of a study of blood T cell repertoires in COVID-19. Only in-frame clones appear in the TCRdb table, and some are missing; sequencing was by immunoSEQ multiplex PCR. The sample records under 400,000 clones, around 86% being singletons. Sequenced input: PBMCs or T cells enriched from blood (not recorded which). The receptors were sampled from a woman aged 40 to 55 with acute COVID-19. Both conserved end residues are part of each CDR3. D genes are given only for firm matches. A row's size may be missing; if present it is once, few, many or a size class.

j_gene	d_gene	v_gene	abundance	CDR3nt	CDR3aa
TRBJ2-3	NA	TRBV3-1/TRBV3-2	NA	TGTGCCAGCAGCCAAGATTTGTACACAGATACGCAGTATTTT	CASSQDLYTDTQYF
TRBJ1-5	NA	TRBV19	NA	TGTGCCAGTACCGGACTATCTGAGCAGCCCCAGCATTTT	CASTGLSEQPQHF
TRBJ1-4	TRBD1	TRBV10-3	NA	TGTGCCATCAGTGACCAGGACAGGGGTCCTGAAAAACTGTTTTTT	CAISDQDRGPEKLFF
TRBJ2-7	TRBD2	TRBV10-3	NA	TGTGCCATCAGTGGGCCTAGCGGGGGGAGTACAGACGAGCAGTACTTC	CAISGPSGGSTDEQYF
TRBJ1-2	NA	TRBV5-1	NA	TGCGCCAGCAGCTTGGCTGGCGGCATTAACTATGGCTACACCTTC	CASSLAGGINYGYTF
TRBJ2-1	NA	TRBV28	NA	TGTGCCAGCAGTTTAGGAGGGCCGTATGAGCAGTTCTTC	CASSLGGPYEQFF
TRBJ2-3	NA	TRBV7-9	NA	TGTGCCAGCAGCTTATGGCACAGGATATCCACAGATACGCAGTATTTT	CASSLWHRISTDTQYF
TRBJ1-5	NA	TRBV28	NA	TGTGCCAGCAGTCTGCCCCGCTACAGGGAGTGGAGTAGCAATCAGCCCCAGCATTTT	CASSLPRYREWSSNQPQHF
TRBJ1-1	TRBD1	TRBV11-2	NA	TGTGCCAGCAGCTATGGACAGGCCTCTGAAGCTTTCTTT	CASSYGQASEAFF
TRBJ1-5	TRBD1	TRBV15	NA	TGTGCCACCAGCGGACAGGACAGGGGGCGCTTTGTTAGCCAGCCCCAGCATTTT	CATSGQDRGRFVSQPQHF
TRBJ1-3	NA	TRBV9	NA	TGTGCCAGCAGCGCGAGTGAAAACACCATATATTTT	CASSASENTIYF
TRBJ1-1	NA	TRBV25-1	few	TGTGCCAGCACCCGGGGGGGGATGGGCACTGAAGCTTTCTTT	CASTRGGMGTEAFF
TRBJ2-2	NA	TRBV19	NA	TGTGCCAGTAGTGATCGGGGACTGCGATTCGGGGAGCTGTTTTTT	CASSDRGLRFGELFF
TRBJ2-6	TRBD1	TRBV7-1	NA	TGTGCCAGCAGCTCCAGAGACAGGGGGCTGCACCCCCCGAGCTCTAGCTCTGGGGCCAACGTCCTGACTTTC	CASSSRDRGLHPPSSSSGANVLTF
TRBJ1-3	TRBD1	TRBV15	NA	TGTGCCACCAGCAGAGATCGGGACAGACCCTCTGGAAACACCATATATTTT	CATSRDRDRPSGNTIYF
TRBJ2-2	TRBD2	TRBV6-2/TRBV6-3	NA	TGTGCCAGCAGTTTAGGGCTAGCGGAGAACACCGGGGAGCTGTTTTTT	CASSLGLAENTGELFF
TRBJ1-1	NA	TRBV7-9	NA	TGTGCCAGCAGCCCCGGGACAATTGAAGCTTTCTTT	CASSPGTIEAFF
TRBJ1-5	NA	TRBV7-3	NA	TGTGCCAGCAGCCCATCGGGCAATCAGCCCCAGCATTTT	CASSPSGNQPQHF
TRBJ1-5	NA	TRBV6-4	NA	TGTGCCAGCAGTGACCCACGAAGACCCCAGGGGCCATACAATCAGCCCCAGCATTTT	CASSDPRRPQGPYNQPQHF
TRBJ2-3	TRBD2	TRBV7-3	NA	TGTGCCAGCAGCTCTAGCGGGAGGGACACAGATACGCAGTATTTT	CASSSSGRDTDTQYF
TRBJ2-2	TRBD1	TRBV9	NA	TGTGCCAGCAGCGCCGGGACAGGGCTCAACACCGGGGAGCTGTTTTTT	CASSAGTGLNTGELFF
TRBJ1-3	TRBD1	TRBV6-6	NA	TGTGCCAGCAGTCGATCCGGGACAGGGGCTAAATACACCATATATTTT	CASSRSGTGAKYTIYF
TRBJ2-5	NA	TRBV15	NA	TGTGCCACCAGCAGAGATAGCGTCGCGGGAAGCGAGACCCAGTACTTC	CATSRDSVAGSETQYF
TRBJ1-3	TRBD1	TRBV14	few	TGTGCCAGCAGCCGACAGACAGGGGGTGGAAACACCATATATTTT	CASSRQTGGGNTIYF
TRBJ2-7	NA	TRBV5-1	NA	TGCGCCAGCAGCGTGGACAAATCGACCTACGAGCAGTACTTC	CASSVDKSTYEQYF
TRBJ1-5	NA	TRBV7-2	NA	TGTGCCAGCAGCTTTTATCGTCAGCCCCAGCATTTT	CASSFYRQPQHF
TRBJ2-1	TRBD2	TRBV6-4	NA	TGTGCCAGCAGGGAGAACTCGGGGGGCTACAATGAGCAGTTCTTC	CASRENSGGYNEQFF
TRBJ2-2	TRBD1	TRBV7-9	NA	TGTGCCAGCAGCTTTACACAGGGGGTAGCTGGGGAGCTGTTTTTT	CASSFTQGVAGELFF
TRBJ2-7	NA	TRBV4-1	NA	TGCGCCAGCAGCCAAGGGCTAGCTCTCGAGTACGAGCAGTACTTC	CASSQGLALEYEQYF
TRBJ1-1	NA	TRBV28	NA	TGTGCCAGCAGTTTATTGACGATAAACAGGGTCATGAACACTGAAGCTTTCTTT	CASSLLTINRVMNTEAFF
TRBJ2-5	NA	TRBV27	NA	TGTGCCAGCAAAAATTGGGACAACCGACAAGAGACCCAGTACTTC	CASKNWDNRQETQYF
TRBJ2-1	TRBD2	TRBV6-5	NA	TGTGCCAGCAGTAAACTAGCGGGGGGGTTCTATGAGCAGTTCTTC	CASSKLAGGFYEQFF
TRBJ2-6	TRBD1	TRBV10-3	once	TGTGCCATCAGCGGGACAGGGATCCCTGGGGCCAACGTCCTGACTTTC	CAISGTGIPGANVLTF
TRBJ1-2	TRBD1	TRBV4-3	NA	TGCGCCAGCAGGGCGACAGGGACCTATGGCTACACCTTC	CASRATGTYGYTF
TRBJ1-1	NA	TRBV10-2	few	TGCGCCAGCAGTGAGAGGTCGGGGGGCAAGGCTGAAGCTTTCTTT	CASSERSGGKAEAFF
TRBJ1-2	NA	TRBV12-3/TRBV12-4	once	TGTGCCAGCAGTTTGGGGGCCCGGGGTGGCTACACCTTC	CASSLGARGGYTF
TRBJ2-5	NA	TRBV7-9	NA	TGTGCCAGCACACCCGCCTCCCGGGAGACCCAGTACTTC	CASTPASRETQYF
TRBJ2-1	TRBD2	TRBV19	NA	TGTGCCAGTAGTATTGGTGGGAGGGCCTACAATGAGCAGTTCTTC	CASSIGGRAYNEQFF
TRBJ2-3	TRBD1	TRBV28	NA	TGTGCCAGCAGTTTTGGGACAGGGGATAGCACAGATACGCAGTATTTT	CASSFGTGDSTDTQYF
TRBJ1-2	NA	TRBV20-1	NA	TGCAGTGCGCGGTCGGACTATGGCTACACCTTC	CSARSDYGYTF
TRBJ2-4	NA	TRBV19	NA	TGTGCCAGTAGTAAGGAGGGGGCACAAAACATTCAGTACTTC	CASSKEGAQNIQYF
TRBJ1-2	NA	TRBV9	NA	TGTGCCAGCAGCGTAGACCCGACACCGTACGAAGACTATGGCTACACCTTC	CASSVDPTPYEDYGYTF